Listed here is a single T cell receptor (beta chain). Germline V gene data show CDR1 as SGDLS and CDR2 as YYNGEE. Trimming took off 3 bases at V and 1 base at J, with 10 bases between the two ends. CDR3 size: 14 residues. Original processing notes: Amplification of reference gene primers provided the estimated nucleated cell counts. Method: immunoSEQ multiplex PCR; TCRdb's copy keeps in-frame clones and lacks some. V, J and clone size are taken as reported in that table, and D and trimming were inferred from the DNA itself. Of more than 35,000 clones listed, about four fifths are singletons. The data originate from a study of blood T cell repertoires in COVID-19. At the level of the study: From the United States, Italy and Spain came samples of acute and convalescent COVID-19. From T cells, B-cell-depleted T cells, or PBMCs came the material, which was cDNA or gDNA.

The chain is built from TRBV9 and TRBJ1-1, with D hard to call. Sequencing input: peripheral blood. The source of this sequence is a woman of 80 years or more with acute or convalescent COVID-19. In DNA form, the CDR3 reads TGTGCCAGCAGCGAGGTCCAGCGGAACACTGAAGCTTTCTTT. It is translated as CASSEVQRNTEAFF.